Shown below are 2 T cell receptor beta chains from a single sample sequenced in a study of T cells expressing NK-cell markers. TCRdb reprocessed the 5' RACE reads and reports one entry per CDR3 protein, with no DNA. This repertoire includes about 540,000 distinct CDR3 sequences. Input material: blood T cells: a sorted CD56 or NKG2C T cell subset, CD4+ or CD8+ T cells, or bulk PBMC T cells (not recorded which). The receptors here all came from a man younger than 30 in good health.

This chain links TRBV6-5 with TRBJ2-1; TCRdb outputs TRBD1, but without DNA this stays unchecked. The CDR3 length is 14 residues. CDR1 and CDR2 from the germline V gene are MNHEY and SVGAGI. CDR3 protein: CASSNPTGFGEQFF.

The genes are TRBV4-1 and TRBJ2-1; TCRdb selects TRBD2, and the lack of DNA leaves this call unchecked. The CDR3 sequence is 16 residues long. Germline lookup yields CDR1 MGHRA and CDR2 YSYEKL. The CDR3 is CASSQVPTSAGNEQFF.